The next 2 T cell receptor beta chains were all read from a single sample in a study of T cell changes during pregnancy in multiple sclerosis. Profiled with immunoSEQ multiplex PCR; TCRdb holds only in-frame clones, not every one. This sample has roughly 18,000 clones, with more than 70% found just once. Sequenced material: CD8+ T cells from peripheral blood mononuclear cells, taken after pregnancy. The source of these receptors is a female donor with multiple sclerosis, enrolled in a pregnancy study.

This sequence joins TRBV25-1 and TRBJ2-1; weak D call: TRBD2 (6 bases). Germline V lookup: CDR1 MGHDK, CDR2 SYGVNS. CDR3 length: 16 residues. V was cut by 2 bases and J by 3 bases, with 14 bases left in between. CDR3 region: CASSEPRPGLYNEQFF. The CDR3 DNA reads as TGTGCCAGCAGTGAACCTCGCCCGGGACTCTACAATGAGCAGTTCTTC.

J is TRBJ2-7 and V is TRBV7-9; a weak D match, TRBD2 (5 bases). The CDR3 contains 13 residues. V was clipped by 5 bases and J by 2 bases, with 10 bases between them. From germline, CDR1 is SEHNR and CDR2 FQNEAQ (reference sequence). In DNA, the CDR3 is TGTGCCAGCAGCACGGGGATGGCCTACGAGCAGTACTTC. Protein: CASSTGMAYEQYF.